The sequence of this T cell receptor beta chain was determined in a study of cytomegalovirus exposure and HLA in healthy donors. Background on the study: HLA-typed donors contributed about 85 million unique TCRs, which were held in an early data release. Study-wide findings and caveats: TCR beta sequences reportedly predicted the HLA-A and HLA-B alleles of most subjects accurately.

The PCR was carried out with 60 Vbeta primers and 13 Jbeta primers. Sequencing was performed with immunoSEQ multiplex PCR; in TCRdb, only in-frame clones are kept and a portion is missing. The data hold 150,000 or so clones, with approximately 74% observed a single time. Remarks on this clone: Its target is not known. One junction end does not reproduce the germline sequence, and a read error may be involved.

This receptor was identified in a man aged 18 to 30 in good health and CMV-seropositive. The specimen was PBMCs.

DNA for the CDR3: TGTGCCAGCAGTTTACAGGGAATGGGTCAGCCCCGGCATTTT. The encoded protein is CASSLQGMGQPRHF. This chain joins TRBV27 and TRBJ1-5, with a weak D call TRBD1 (5 bases). Germline values: CDR1 MNHEY, CDR2 SMNVEV (reference sequence). The CDR3 totals 14 residues.